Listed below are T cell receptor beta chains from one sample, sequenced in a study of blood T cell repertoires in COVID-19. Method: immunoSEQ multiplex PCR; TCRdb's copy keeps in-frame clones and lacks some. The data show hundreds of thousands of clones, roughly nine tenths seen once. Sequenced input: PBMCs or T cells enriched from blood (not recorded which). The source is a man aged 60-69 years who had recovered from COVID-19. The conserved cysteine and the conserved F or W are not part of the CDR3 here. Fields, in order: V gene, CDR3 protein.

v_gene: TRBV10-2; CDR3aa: ASSSLKNSVGQF
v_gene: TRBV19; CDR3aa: ASSGGLNEKLF
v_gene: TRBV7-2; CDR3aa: ASSLGVYGEKLF
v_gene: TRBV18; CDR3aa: ASSSSRNTEAF
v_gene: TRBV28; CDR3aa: ASSGTGDIYEQY
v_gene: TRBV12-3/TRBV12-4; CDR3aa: ASSLGTEAF
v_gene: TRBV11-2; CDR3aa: ASSTTSGISTDTQY
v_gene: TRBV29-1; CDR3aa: SVEVAYNEQF
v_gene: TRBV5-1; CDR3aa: ASSLRGQELYEQY
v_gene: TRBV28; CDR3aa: ASSLAAARAQETQY
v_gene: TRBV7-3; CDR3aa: ASSFPMIVINSPLH
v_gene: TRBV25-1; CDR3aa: ASSESITSGNTIY
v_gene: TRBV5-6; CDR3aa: ASNVAGTPYNEQF
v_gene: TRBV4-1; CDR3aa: ASSKTQGPRDSPLH
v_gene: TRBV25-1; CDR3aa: ASSTTKTGVNSPLH
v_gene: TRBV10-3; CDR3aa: AISRELAAPSNEQF
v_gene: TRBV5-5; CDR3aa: ASSLGTGGVETQY
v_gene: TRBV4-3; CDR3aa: ASSQVTSGGAVEQF
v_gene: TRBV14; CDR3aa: ASSQLGGPRGTQY
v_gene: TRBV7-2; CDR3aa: ASSSLAGGVTGELF
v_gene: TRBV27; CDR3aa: ASSFGTGGGSPLH
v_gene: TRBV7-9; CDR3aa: ASSLAGTSNTGELF
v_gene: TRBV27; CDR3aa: ASNGDSSYNEQF
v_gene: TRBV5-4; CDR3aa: ASSLRGTGANVLT
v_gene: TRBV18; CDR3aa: ASSTGGGRGRLRYEQY
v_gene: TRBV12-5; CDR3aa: ASGLARYDTGSTEAF
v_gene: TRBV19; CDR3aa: ASSSDPQGTGNTIY
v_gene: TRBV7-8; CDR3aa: ASSLGGQMNTEAF
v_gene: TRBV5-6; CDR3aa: ASSTSGKGSNQPQH
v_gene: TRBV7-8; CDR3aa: ASSLDRNNYGYT
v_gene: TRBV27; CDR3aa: ASSWGQAPYNSPLH
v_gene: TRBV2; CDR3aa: ASSERREAETQY
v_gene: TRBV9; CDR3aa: ASSVSGPNEKLF
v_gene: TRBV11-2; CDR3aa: ASSLGGRTEAF
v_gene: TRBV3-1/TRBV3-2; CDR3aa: ASRQQGPAYNEQF
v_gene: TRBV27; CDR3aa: ASSRTGGYFAEAF
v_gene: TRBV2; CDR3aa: ASRKPGQQLRGNEQF
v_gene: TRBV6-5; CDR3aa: ASRHPRWVYNEQF
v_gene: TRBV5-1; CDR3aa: ASSPSPATNEKLF
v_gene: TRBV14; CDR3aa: ASSREGGNSPLH
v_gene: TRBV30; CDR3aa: AWSLGGPSNQPQH
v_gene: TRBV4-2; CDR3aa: ASSQITTGGYGYT
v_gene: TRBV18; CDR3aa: ASSPTGIAPTEAF
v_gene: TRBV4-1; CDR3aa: ASSQGLNYGYT
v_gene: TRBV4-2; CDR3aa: ASSQVGGNEQF
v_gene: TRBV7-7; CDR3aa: ASSRYGGGVDEKLF
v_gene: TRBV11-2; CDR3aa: ASSLMEGSYNEQF
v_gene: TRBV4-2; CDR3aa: ASSPPGLNNEQF
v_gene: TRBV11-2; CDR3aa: ASSFTGGYGYT
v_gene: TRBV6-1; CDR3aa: ASSDLGASGSYEQY
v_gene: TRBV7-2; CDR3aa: ASSLNRDQPQH
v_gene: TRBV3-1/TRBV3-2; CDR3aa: ASSQGPGGLSTDTQY
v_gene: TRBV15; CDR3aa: ATSRGLAENNEQF